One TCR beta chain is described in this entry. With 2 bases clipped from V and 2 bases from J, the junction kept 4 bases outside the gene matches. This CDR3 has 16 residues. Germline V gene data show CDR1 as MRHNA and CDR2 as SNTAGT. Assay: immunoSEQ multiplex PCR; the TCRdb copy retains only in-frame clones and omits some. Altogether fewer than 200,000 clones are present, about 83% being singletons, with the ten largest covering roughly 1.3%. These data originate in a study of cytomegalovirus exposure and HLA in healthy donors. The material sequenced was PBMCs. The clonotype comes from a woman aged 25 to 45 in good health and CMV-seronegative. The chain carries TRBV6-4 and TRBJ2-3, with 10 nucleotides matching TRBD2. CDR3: CASSDRAGGDTDTQYF. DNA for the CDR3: TGTGCCAGCAGTGACCGAGCGGGGGGGGACACAGATACGCAGTATTTT.